This T cell receptor beta chain stems from a study of Graves' ophthalmopathy and Graves' hyperthyroidism. Study as a whole: Upon initial diagnosis and before any treatment, peripheral blood was collected.

Whole-study findings and limits: Most expanded clonotypes from thyroid (those above 0.001 frequency) were also found in blood. The study's model predicted ophthalmopathy progression at approximately 70% sensitivity and about 72% specificity.

This clonotype was seen a single time. The target antigen is unknown. A clone one base away is much larger, so this may be a read error. Hyperthyroidism showing no ophthalmopathy within 18 months of follow-up was stable. Germline V gives CDR1 MGHRA, CDR2 YSYEKL. V was pared by 0 bases and J by 1 base, with 12 bases between. The CDR3 is made up of 16 amino acids. Beta-chain TCR CDR3 regions were amplified from RNA transcripts. Second-round multiplex PCR followed a first-round RT-PCR using HTBI primers. A single record per CDR3 protein comes from TCRdb applying MiXCR to the multiplex PCR reads. The sample carries under 800,000 distinct CDR3 sequences, about a fifth recorded once.

Sequencing input: peripheral blood. The chain combines TRBV4-1 with TRBJ2-5; D unclear. The source is a woman younger than 30 with stable Graves' hyperthyroidism. Some clones in this sample may be carry-over from other donors' samples. The CDR3 is CASSQDWSYLQETQYF. The CDR3 DNA sequence: TGCGCCAGCAGCCAAGATTGGTCATACCTCCAAGAGACCCAGTACTTC.